This entry lists 10 T cell receptor beta chains sequenced from one sample in a study of OX40 agonist ivuxolimab in advanced cancers. TCRdb's copy holds only in-frame clones and misses some; the assay was immunoSEQ multiplex PCR. The data hold more than 45,000 clones, with 70% to 85% observed a single time. The specimen comprised CD4+ or CD8+ T cells sorted from blood, sampled in a trial of the OX40 agonist ivuxolimab. The receptors come from an adult with an advanced solid tumor such as melanoma, head and neck, liver or kidney cancer.

V gene TRBV2 combines with J gene TRBJ1-3, with TRBD1 matching over 7 bases. The V gene end was trimmed by 9 bases and the J gene end by 0 bases; junction bases not matched to a gene: 2. Germline CDR1 SNHLY, CDR2 FYNNEI. This CDR3 contains 13 residues. CDR3 sequence: CARGQSSGNTIYF. CDR3 in DNA: TGTGCCAGGGGACAGAGCTCTGGAAACACCATATATTTT.

The chain recombines TRBV7-9 with TRBJ2-3; D not resolved. Germline V gene sequence: CDR1 SEHNR, CDR2 FQNEAQ (reference sequence). The CDR3 is 14 amino acids. V lost 1 base to trimming and J lost 5 bases, with 10 bases between them. CDR3 region: CASSLESRQDTQYF. The CDR3 DNA reads as TGTGCCAGCAGCTTAGAATCTCGCCAAGATACGCAGTATTTT.

The J gene is TRBJ1-6, the V gene TRBV5-4, with D maybe TRBD1 (5 bases). The CDR3 runs to 16 residues. Trimming removed 5 bases at V and 6 bases at J, with 18 bases between. The germline CDR1 and CDR2 sequences are SGHNT and YYREEE (reference sequence). CDR3 coding DNA: TGTGCCAGCAGGGGGGTCGTGGGAGGAGGTAATTCACCCCTCCACTTT. Translated: CASRGVVGGGNSPLHF.

The chain employs TRBV6-1 and TRBJ1-2; 7 bases agree with TRBD1. The V segment lost 3 bases and the J segment 8 bases; nucleotides outside the gene matches: 12. Germline V CDR1 and CDR2: MNHNS, SASEGT. This CDR3 region has 15 residues. CDR3 coding DNA: TGTGCCAGCAGTGAGACAGGGCAATCTCCGGGAGGCTACACCTTC. Protein: CASSETGQSPGGYTF.

This chain joins TRBV5-1 and TRBJ2-7; tentative D call: TRBD2 (5 bases). Germline CDR1 SGHRS, CDR2 YFSETQ. Trimming cost V 2 bases and J 5 bases, with 14 bases left between them. The CDR3 consists of 14 residues. The CDR3 region has the DNA TGCGCCAGCAGCTTTGGGCCTAGCAATGACGAGCAGTACTTC. It specifies CASSFGPSNDEQYF.

Only a few counts were recorded for this clone. V is TRBV9 and J is TRBJ1-3; no reliable D call. The CDR3 totals 15 residues. V dropped 1 base and J dropped 0 bases, with 8 bases sitting between them. Germline CDR1 and CDR2: SGDLS and YYNGEE. The CDR3 is CASSVSDSSGNTIYF. The DNA for the CDR3 is TGTGCCAGCAGCGTATCGGATAGCTCTGGAAACACCATATATTTT.

This chain joins TRBV7-6 and TRBJ1-6; no reliable D call. The CDR3 spans 14 residues. With 3 bases removed from V and 6 bases from J, the gap between germline ends came to 9 bases. Germline V CDR1 and CDR2: SGHVS, FNYEAQ. In nucleotides, the CDR3 is TGTGCCAGCAGCTTTTCCCGAGCTAATTCACCCCTCCACTTT. Translation gives CASSFSRANSPLHF.

Here the CDR3 DNA reads TGTGCCAGCAGTCCGACTAGCGGGGGAACAGATACGCAGTATTTT. Its protein is CASSPTSGGTDTQYF. The V call is TRBV2, the J call TRBJ2-3, with 12 bases that match TRBD2. CDR1 SNHLY and CDR2 FYNNEI come from the germline V gene. This CDR3 has 15 residues. The junction had 3 bases not matched to a gene; V was cut back by 5 bases and J by 3 bases.

This chain uses TRBV5-4 with TRBJ2-1, with 10 bases lining up with TRBD1. Germline V gene sequence: CDR1 SGHNT, CDR2 YYREEE (reference sequence). Trimming at V came to 4 bases and at J to 4 bases, leaving 5 bases not matched to a gene. The CDR3 has 15 amino acids. CDR3 in DNA: TGTGCCAGCAGCCCGGGACAGGGGAAATACAATGAGCAGTTCTTC. It codes for CASSPGQGKYNEQFF.

CDR3 protein: CSAVGGAGRYEQYF. As DNA, the CDR3 is TGCAGCGCCGTTGGGGGGGCTGGCCGCTACGAGCAGTACTTC. The chain recombines TRBV29-1 with TRBJ2-7; tentative D call: TRBD2 (7 bases). Germline V gene data show CDR1 as SQVTM and CDR2 as ANQGSEA. The CDR3 contains 14 residues. Deletions cut 7 bases from V and 3 bases from J, with 19 bases between.